This entry features one T cell receptor beta chain sequence. The antigen remains undetermined. The repertoire was sequenced with immunoSEQ multiplex PCR; TCRdb's copy has only in-frame clones and lacks some. Here the sample spans 110,000 to 150,000 clones, roughly nine tenths being singletons. The sample belongs to a study of cytomegalovirus exposure and HLA in healthy donors. Study summary: A later analysis reported the 120 or so validation repertoires used the same platform as the 666 first-cohort repertoires.

Study results and limitations: Listed as cytomegalovirus-associated were 150 to 200 TCR beta chains.

The TCR comes from a woman between 18 and 29 years old in good health and CMV-seropositive. Sequencing input: PBMCs.

The CDR3 reads CASSPGQALNEKLFF. The CDR3 nucleotides read TGCGCCAGCAGCCCCGGACAGGCCCTTAATGAAAAACTGTTTTTT. This chain uses TRBV4-3 with TRBJ1-4; TRBD1 matches at 7 bases. V was clipped by 4 bases and J by 4 bases; unmatched bases: 6. From germline, CDR1 is LGHNA and CDR2 YSLEER. This CDR3 region has 15 residues.